Given below is one TCR beta chain in context. Per the original methods: ImmunoSEQ output held junction-only sequences without quality scores, so filtering differed. The method was immunoSEQ multiplex PCR; TCRdb's version includes in-frame clones alone and lacks a portion of them. V and J calls and clone size are given by that table; D and trimming were obtained from the DNA. The sample lists over a million clones, less than 99% occurring once. The data were taken from a study of shared clonotypes between healthy human individuals. Adults of Caucasian background living in Nashville, Tennessee made up all donors. Germline V gene sequence: CDR1 SEHNR, CDR2 FQNEAQ (reference sequence). This CDR3 is 16 amino acids long. V was cut by 2 bases and J by 6 bases, with 17 bases left in between.

The sequencing input was naive CD4+ T cells sorted from blood. Noted subset: CD45RA+ positively selected. The TCR comes from a man between 25 and 39 years old in good health. V is TRBV7-9 and J is TRBJ1-5, with D tentatively TRBD1 (5 bases). The CDR3 loop reads CASSLSTGGGSQPQHF. The CDR3 DNA sequence: TGTGCCAGCAGCTTAAGTACCGGGGGGGGAAGTCAGCCCCAGCATTTT.